This section outlines one T cell receptor beta chain sequence together with its context. Trimming cost V 7 bases and J 5 bases, with 20 bases left between them. The germline gives CDR1 MNHNS, CDR2 SASEGT. This CDR3 region has 15 residues. The protocol was immunoSEQ multiplex PCR, while the TCRdb copy is restricted to in-frame clones and leaves out a portion. The sample shows around 40,000 clones, around 95% of them seen only once. The record originates from a study of T cell clonotyping in hematopoietic cell transplantation. As to time point: recipient sample about 28 days before transplant, after cytoreduction.

This receptor was identified in a man aged 35 to 55 with chronic myeloid leukemia. Some clones in this sample may be carry-over from other donors' samples. The sample here was peripheral blood mononuclear cells, taken before stem cell transplant. The chain joins TRBV6-1 to TRBJ1-2; tentative D call: TRBD1 (5 bases). CDR3 residues: CASMGVGGKRYGYTF. The CDR3 coding sequence is TGTGCCAGCATGGGGGTTGGGGGGAAGAGATATGGCTACACCTTC.